The present T cell receptor (beta chain) was sequenced within a study of T-cell memory formation after mild COVID-19. The sample holds a few counts of this clonotype. TCRdb processed the 5' RACE reads anew with MiXCR; each CDR3 protein has one entry. The table has more than 350,000 distinct CDR3 sequences, 16% seen once. This CDR3 has 14 amino acids. V trimming: 3 bases; J trimming: 5 bases; junction bases outside the gene matches: 5. The germline gives CDR1 LGHNA, CDR2 YSLEER. This TCR derives from a man aged 18 to 29 who had mild COVID-19 (a few samples of this study predate the infection). Cell type and time point are not known. This sequence joins TRBV4-3 and TRBJ1-2; 8 positions agree with TRBD1. The sample was PBMCs or a T cell subset sorted from them (not recorded which). The CDR3 reads CASSHPGQDYGYTF. For the CDR3, the DNA is TGCGCCAGCAGCCACCCGGGACAGGATTATGGCTACACCTTC.